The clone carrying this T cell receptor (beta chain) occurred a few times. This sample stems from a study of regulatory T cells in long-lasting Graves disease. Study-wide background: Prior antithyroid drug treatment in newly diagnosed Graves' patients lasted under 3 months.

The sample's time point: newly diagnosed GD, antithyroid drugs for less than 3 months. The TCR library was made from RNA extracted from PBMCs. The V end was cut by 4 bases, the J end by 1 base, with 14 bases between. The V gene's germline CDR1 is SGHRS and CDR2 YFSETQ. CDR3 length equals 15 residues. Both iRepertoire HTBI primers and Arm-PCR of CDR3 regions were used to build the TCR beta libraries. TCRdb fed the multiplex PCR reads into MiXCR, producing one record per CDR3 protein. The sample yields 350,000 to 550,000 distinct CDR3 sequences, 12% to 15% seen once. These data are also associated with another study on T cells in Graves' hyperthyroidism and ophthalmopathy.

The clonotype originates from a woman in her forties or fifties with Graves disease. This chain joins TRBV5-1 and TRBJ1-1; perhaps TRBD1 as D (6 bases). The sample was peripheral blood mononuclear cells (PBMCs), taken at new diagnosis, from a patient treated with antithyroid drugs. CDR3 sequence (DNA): TGCGCCAGCAGCCCGGGTGGGGGGCGGAACACTGAAGCTTTCTTT. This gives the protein CASSPGGGRNTEAFF.